The T cell receptor (beta chain) under discussion was sequenced for a study of regulatory T cells in long-lasting Graves disease (dated by TCRdb to about 2021). About the study as a whole: Persistent Graves' disease meant more than 5 years of antithyroid drug treatment with TSH receptor autoantibodies that stayed positive. Persistent Graves' disease patients were compared with newly diagnosed Graves' disease patients by peripheral blood TCR sequencing and RNA sequencing. The study was conducted in China and was registered as a clinical trial. A total of around 35 samples were covered by TCR sequencing, comprising approximately 13 persistent and 20 or so newly diagnosed Graves' disease patients. On average, persistent Graves' disease patients in the clinical cohort had been on antithyroid drugs for about 10 years.

This clonotype was seen repeatedly, ten times or more. The specificity of this receptor is unknown. No base-level quality is on record; no much larger clone is a single base apart. Beyond this particular receptor, the publication reports: The authors noted that the small sample size was a limitation that may lower accuracy. Sequencing and analysis were limited to the TCR beta chain. The study examined only peripheral blood because the primary lesion, thyroid tissue, could not be accessed. Compared with newly diagnosed patients, persistent Graves' disease patients had lower TCR Shannon entropy and fewer highly expanded clones, which suggests clonal expansion. More public clonotypes were shared among persistent patients (under 3,000) than among newly diagnosed patients (just under 1,000). Persistent disease showed preferential use of TRBV28, TRBJ1-2 and TRBJ2-5, whereas newly diagnosed disease favored TRBV20-1 and TRBJ2-1.

The germline V gene gives CDR1 as SGHAT and CDR2 as FQNNGV. The CDR3 sequence holds 17 residues, the cysteine and phenylalanine included. The DNA shown is the 51-base CDR3, in frame from base 1. Unmatched junction bases come to 7, with V trimmed by 5 bases and J by 4 bases. In the paper's terms, the time point label means: persistent/refractory GD, antithyroid drugs over 5 years with positive TRAb. RNA was extracted from PBMCs in TRIzol for both TCR sequencing and RNA sequencing. Graves' disease was diagnosed according to American Thyroid Association guidelines. Patients for the study were recruited at an endocrinology department in Xi'an, China. Each patient gave 8.5 to 9.5 milliliters of peripheral blood, collected in an EDTA anticoagulant tube. PBMCs were isolated by Ficoll Paque Plus density gradient separation without further T cell sorting. RNA quality was checked with an Agilent 2100 Bioanalyzer and agarose gel, and concentration with a NanoDrop 2000.

Receptors were amplified or captured by multiplex PCR. TCRdb records Illumina HiSeq 4000 as the sequencer. TCR beta libraries were built with iRepertoire HTBI primers and Arm-PCR amplification of CDR3 regions. Gel purification was performed on PCR products prior to sequencing. The published analysis was carried out like this. A total of 62 TRBV and about 13 TRBJ segments were identified across samples and were used for gene usage analysis of CDR3 amino acid clonotypes. Filtered high-quality paired reads were merged into contigs using COPE and FqMerger. Contigs were aligned with BLAST to IMGT TRBV, TRBD and TRBJ reference genes, and CDR3 was defined per IMGT. Any clonotype with a frequency above 0.1% was classified as a highly expanded clone. Shannon entropy was used to measure repertoire diversity, and the Gini coefficient was used to measure V-J evenness. A clonotype was considered public if more than one individual shared it. TCRdb took the public reads, trimmed them with fastp at Q25, ran MiXCR for clone calling and kept in-frame beta chains. Every distinct CDR3 protein forms one entry, paired with its most common genes and DNA. The V and J calls and clone size are TCRdb's, not the authors'. The sample table lists over 250,000 distinct CDR3 sequences, 20% to 25% of them with a count of one. The ten top clones hold just over 55% of the sample.

The clonotype comes from a female donor with Graves disease. Here the sequenced sample was peripheral blood mononuclear cells (PBMCs), taken when the disease was refractory, from a patient treated with antithyroid drugs. The sequence joins TRBV11-2 to TRBJ2-5, and TRBD2 matches 16 of the central bases. For the CDR3, the sequence is CASSTGLAGGFGETQYF. The DNA sequence is as follows: TGTGCCAGCAGCACGGGACTAGCGGGAGGGTTTGGAGAGACCCAGTACTTC.